The rows below give T cell receptor beta chains drawn from one sample of a study of cytomegalovirus exposure and HLA in healthy donors. The repertoire was sequenced with immunoSEQ multiplex PCR; TCRdb's copy has only in-frame clones and lacks some. The sample yields about 120,000 clones, around 82% seen once. The specimen sequenced was PBMCs. All receptors come from a female donor in good health and CMV-seronegative. Both conserved end residues are part of each CDR3. A D gene is named only where the DNA matches it firmly.

CDR3 protein: CTSRQTPGLPSRGANVLTF
V gene: TRBV1
J gene: TRBJ2-6
D gene: NA

CDR3 protein: CASSLAGTEIYEQYF
V gene: TRBV11-2
J gene: TRBJ2-7
D gene: TRBD1

CDR3 protein: CASSSLRRRTVYNEQFF
V gene: TRBV11-2
J gene: TRBJ2-1
D gene: NA

CDR3 protein: CASRILREGYTF
V gene: TRBV2
J gene: TRBJ1-2
D gene: NA

CDR3 protein: CATKEWETNTEAFF
V gene: TRBV10-3
J gene: TRBJ1-1
D gene: NA

CDR3 protein: CASSLDRPGANVLTF
V gene: TRBV5-5
J gene: TRBJ2-6
D gene: NA

CDR3 protein: CASSQGVGGDGYTF
V gene: TRBV4-2
J gene: TRBJ1-2
D gene: NA

CDR3 protein: CASSPSGGEQYF
V gene: TRBV11-2
J gene: TRBJ2-7
D gene: TRBD2

CDR3 protein: CAAGRTGMNTEAFF
V gene: TRBV10-3
J gene: TRBJ1-1
D gene: TRBD1

CDR3 protein: CASSFSPGVKISRGSNQPQHF
V gene: TRBV28
J gene: TRBJ1-5
D gene: NA

CDR3 protein: CASTLGNRGNYGYTF
V gene: TRBV28
J gene: TRBJ1-2
D gene: TRBD1

CDR3 protein: CSARKPGLRTTGELFF
V gene: TRBV29-1
J gene: TRBJ2-2
D gene: TRBD2

CDR3 protein: CASSAGGLAGGQETQYF
V gene: TRBV9
J gene: TRBJ2-5
D gene: TRBD2

CDR3 protein: CASSELAGTEAFF
V gene: TRBV25-1
J gene: TRBJ1-1
D gene: NA

CDR3 protein: CASTAGREGQGVLWNTEAFF
V gene: TRBV5-8
J gene: TRBJ1-1
D gene: TRBD1

CDR3 protein: CASSPTVGAGYEQYF
V gene: TRBV5-4
J gene: TRBJ2-7
D gene: NA

CDR3 protein: CATSSSELAGAYNEQFF
V gene: TRBV15
J gene: TRBJ2-1
D gene: TRBD2

CDR3 protein: CASSSTANANIQYF
V gene: TRBV13
J gene: TRBJ2-4
D gene: NA

CDR3 protein: CASSPWREANHYEQYF
V gene: TRBV19
J gene: TRBJ2-7
D gene: NA

CDR3 protein: CASSQAGTGVYEQYF
V gene: TRBV4-1
J gene: TRBJ2-7
D gene: TRBD1

CDR3 protein: CASSRTRLAGVHEQYF
V gene: TRBV19
J gene: TRBJ2-7
D gene: TRBD2

CDR3 protein: CASSSWTGGTEAFF
V gene: TRBV7-2
J gene: TRBJ1-1
D gene: TRBD1

CDR3 protein: CASSIGHGANEKLFF
V gene: TRBV5-1
J gene: TRBJ1-4
D gene: NA

CDR3 protein: CASRTSGTYEQYF
V gene: TRBV7-9
J gene: TRBJ2-7
D gene: TRBD2

CDR3 protein: CAWSGTGAGGYTF
V gene: TRBV30
J gene: TRBJ1-2
D gene: TRBD1

CDR3 protein: CASSLAGGSFGNTIYF
V gene: TRBV5-1
J gene: TRBJ1-3
D gene: NA

CDR3 protein: CASSLDGGEQYF
V gene: TRBV11-1
J gene: TRBJ2-7
D gene: NA

CDR3 protein: CASSSSGTGGFEQYF
V gene: TRBV13
J gene: TRBJ2-5
D gene: TRBD1

CDR3 protein: CASSMGSMIIQETQYF
V gene: TRBV19
J gene: TRBJ2-5
D gene: NA

CDR3 protein: CASSESTAYGYTF
V gene: TRBV10-1
J gene: TRBJ1-2
D gene: NA

CDR3 protein: CASSSGTGNSPLHF
V gene: TRBV5-1
J gene: TRBJ1-6
D gene: TRBD1

CDR3 protein: CAWSVLSGSGYTF
V gene: TRBV30
J gene: TRBJ1-2
D gene: NA

CDR3 protein: CAISESGGKETQYF
V gene: TRBV10-3
J gene: TRBJ2-5
D gene: NA

CDR3 protein: CASRISTQLNEKLFF
V gene: TRBV27
J gene: TRBJ1-4
D gene: NA

CDR3 protein: CAWSVDRNTEAFF
V gene: TRBV30
J gene: TRBJ1-1
D gene: NA

CDR3 protein: CASSPWTSGSGEQYF
V gene: TRBV5-1
J gene: TRBJ2-7
D gene: TRBD2

CDR3 protein: CASSSRGGGDNEQFF
V gene: TRBV5-4
J gene: TRBJ2-1
D gene: NA

CDR3 protein: CASSMTDSNQPQHF
V gene: TRBV27
J gene: TRBJ1-5
D gene: NA

CDR3 protein: CASSPEGGAGNTIYF
V gene: TRBV2
J gene: TRBJ1-3
D gene: NA

CDR3 protein: CASRQGGTAKNSQYF
V gene: TRBV19
J gene: TRBJ2-4
D gene: NA

CDR3 protein: CATSGDRVRATQYF
V gene: TRBV15
J gene: TRBJ2-3
D gene: TRBD1